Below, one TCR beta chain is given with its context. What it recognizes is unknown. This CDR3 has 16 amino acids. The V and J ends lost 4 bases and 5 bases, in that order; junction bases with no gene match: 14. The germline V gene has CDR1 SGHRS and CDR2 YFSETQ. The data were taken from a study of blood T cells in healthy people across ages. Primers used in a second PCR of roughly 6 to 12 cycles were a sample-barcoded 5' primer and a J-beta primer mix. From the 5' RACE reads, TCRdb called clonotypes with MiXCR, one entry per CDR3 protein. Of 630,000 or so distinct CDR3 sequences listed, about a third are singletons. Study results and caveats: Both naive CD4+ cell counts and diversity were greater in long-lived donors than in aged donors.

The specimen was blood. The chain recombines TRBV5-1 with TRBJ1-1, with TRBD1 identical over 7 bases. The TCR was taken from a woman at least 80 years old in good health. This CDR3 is CASSPGRGPRWTEAFF. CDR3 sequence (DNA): TGCGCCAGCAGCCCCGGGAGGGGGCCTCGATGGACTGAAGCTTTCTTT.